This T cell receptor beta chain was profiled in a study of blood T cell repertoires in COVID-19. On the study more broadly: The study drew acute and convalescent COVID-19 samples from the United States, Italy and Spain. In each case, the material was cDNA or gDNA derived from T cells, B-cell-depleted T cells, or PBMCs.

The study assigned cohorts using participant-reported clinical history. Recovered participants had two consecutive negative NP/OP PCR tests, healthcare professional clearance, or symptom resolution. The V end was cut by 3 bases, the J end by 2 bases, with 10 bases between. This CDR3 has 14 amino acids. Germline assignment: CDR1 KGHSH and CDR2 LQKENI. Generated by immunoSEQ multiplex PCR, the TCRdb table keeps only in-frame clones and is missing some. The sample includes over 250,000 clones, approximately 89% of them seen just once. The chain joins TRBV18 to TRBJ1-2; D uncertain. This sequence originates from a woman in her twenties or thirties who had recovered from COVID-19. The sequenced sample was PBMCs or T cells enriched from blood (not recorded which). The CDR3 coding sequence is TGTGCCAGCTCACCCTACTCGGGGAACTATGGCTACACCTTC. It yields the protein CASSPYSGNYGYTF.